The 23 T cell receptor beta chains reported below all come from one sample, sequenced in a study of shared clonotypes between healthy human individuals. Clones were read by immunoSEQ multiplex PCR, and TCRdb kept only the in-frame ones, dropping some. In the table there are 2 million to 3 million clones, more than 90% of which are singletons. The sample taken for sequencing was naive CD4+ T cells sorted from blood. Subset denoted: CD45RA+ positively selected. Receptors were obtained from a man aged 18 to 29 in good health.

This chain links TRBV6-5 with TRBJ1-2; 8 bases are shared with TRBD1. The CDR3 is 15 amino acids. CDR1 MNHEY and CDR2 SVGAGI come from the germline V gene. V lost 4 bases and J lost 5; bases outside the gene matches: 9. CDR3 nucleotides: TGTGCCAGCAGTTCCTGGACAGGGATAGGGTATGGCTACACCTTC. Translation gives CASSSWTGIGYGYTF.

The CDR3 here is CASSTFPSYGYTF. Here the CDR3 DNA reads TGTGCCAGCAGTACCTTCCCCAGCTATGGCTACACCTTC. V is TRBV27 and J is TRBJ1-2; D gene unclear. From germline, CDR1 is MNHEY and CDR2 SMNVEV (reference sequence). The CDR3 length is 13 residues. V lost 5 bases and J 4 bases, leaving 11 bases between the germline ends.

This chain connects TRBV19 to TRBJ2-5, with a weak D call TRBD2 (5 bases). The germline V gene encodes CDR1 LNHDA and CDR2 SQIVND (reference sequence). Trimming left V 3 bases short and J 5 bases short, with 10 bases between. This CDR3 region has 13 residues. The CDR3 is CASSIGNYETQYF. CDR3 DNA sequence: TGTGCCAGTAGTATCGGGAATTACGAGACCCAGTACTTC.

This chain connects TRBV7-8 to TRBJ2-7; D uncertain. V shed 0 bases and J shed 1 base, with 16 bases lying between them. Germline V gene data show CDR1 as SGHVS and CDR2 as FQNEAQ. The CDR3 consists of 17 residues. The CDR3 DNA is TGTGCCAGCAGCTTAGCGACACCTACAATGCTTTCCTACGAGCAGTACTTC. The encoded protein is CASSLATPTMLSYEQYF.

The chain has TRBV2 and TRBJ2-3, with 7 positions matching TRBD2. Germline CDR1 SNHLY, CDR2 FYNNEI. This CDR3 is built from 15 residues. Unmatched junction bases numbered 9, after V lost 6 bases and J lost 3 bases. Here the CDR3 DNA reads TGTGCCAGCAGGCCGGACGGGGGAGGGACAGATACGCAGTATTTT. Amino acid sequence: CASRPDGGGTDTQYF.

The J gene is TRBJ2-1, the V gene TRBV27; TRBD2 matches at 10 bases. The CDR3 has 16 residues. The ends lost 4 bases at V and 7 bases at J; junction bases unmatched: 10. CDR1 and CDR2 (germline): MNHEY, SMNVEV (reference sequence). This chain's CDR3 is CASSWKAGGPMNEQFF. As DNA, the CDR3 is TGTGCCAGCAGTTGGAAAGCGGGGGGGCCGATGAATGAGCAGTTCTTC.

J is TRBJ2-1 and V is TRBV27, with a weak D call TRBD2 (6 bases). The CDR3 runs 14 residues. Germline CDR1 MNHEY, CDR2 SMNVEV (reference sequence). V was pared by 4 bases and J by 5 bases, with 12 bases between. The CDR3 sequence is CASSSRSGNNEQFF. CDR3 nucleotide sequence: TGTGCCAGCAGTTCCCGTAGCGGAAACAATGAGCAGTTCTTC.

V and J are TRBV19 and TRBJ2-2; D is possibly TRBD1 or TRBD2 (5 bases each). Germline V gene lookup returns CDR1 LNHDA and CDR2 SQIVND (reference sequence). The CDR3 spans 15 residues. V was cut by 8 bases and J by 6 bases, with 19 bases left in between. The CDR3 nucleotides are TGTGCCAGTCTAAGGGACCGAACCGATTCCGGGGAGCTGTTTTTT. Its protein product is CASLRDRTDSGELFF.

The V gene is TRBV18, the J gene TRBJ2-5; 13 bases match TRBD2. With V trimmed by 3 bases and J by 5 bases, 15 bases remained unmatched. Germline CDR1 is KGHSH and CDR2 is LQKENI. The CDR3 runs 19 residues. The CDR3 region is CASSPQNYGLAGARETQYF. DNA of the CDR3: TGTGCCAGCTCACCGCAGAACTATGGACTAGCGGGAGCAAGGGAGACCCAGTACTTC.

This sequence joins TRBV30 and TRBJ2-1; 10 positions agree with TRBD2. Germline values: CDR1 GTSNPN, CDR2 SVGIG (reference sequence). This CDR3 has 17 residues. With 0 bases clipped from V and 4 bases from J, the junction kept 9 bases outside the gene matches. The CDR3 loop reads CAWSVKAGGPLYNEQFF. Here the CDR3 DNA reads TGTGCCTGGAGTGTAAAAGCGGGAGGGCCCTTATACAATGAGCAGTTCTTC.

V is TRBV5-1 and J is TRBJ2-3, with TRBD2 identical over 9 bases. CDR1 is SGHRS and CDR2 is YFSETQ in the germline V gene. The CDR3 has 17 amino acids. V shed 0 bases and J 3 bases; nucleotides not matched to a gene: 8. This CDR3 is CASSLAASGGHTDTQYF. The CDR3 DNA reads TGCGCCAGCAGCTTGGCCGCGAGCGGGGGGCATACAGATACGCAGTATTTT.

This chain joins TRBV19 and TRBJ1-5, with D possibly TRBD1 on 5 matching bases. V was cut by 0 bases and J by 5 bases, with 17 bases left in between. Germline assignment: CDR1 LNHDA and CDR2 SQIVND (reference sequence). The CDR3 consists of 17 residues. CDR3 DNA sequence: TGTGCCAGTAGTATAGATCTAGTTGAGACGGGGCATCAGCCCCAGCATTTT. Translated, it gives CASSIDLVETGHQPQHF.

The chain has TRBV9 and TRBJ2-2, with 7 positions matching TRBD2. V lost 7 bases and J lost 7; bases outside the gene matches: 16. The germline V gene has CDR1 SGDLS and CDR2 YYNGEE. CDR3 length: 16 residues. As DNA, the CDR3 is TGTGCCAGCGGCTCGGGAGACGAGCGGGGAGGCGGGGAGCTGTTTTTT. Its protein is CASGSGDERGGGELFF.

This clone was seen a handful of times. The J gene is TRBJ1-2, the V gene TRBV6-1; D unresolved. Trimming took off 7 bases at V and 5 bases at J, with 14 bases between the two ends. The CDR3 covers 13 residues. Germline CDR1 and CDR2: MNHNS and SASEGT. CDR3 in DNA: TGTGCCAGCACCCAGTCGAGGAGTTATGGCTACACCTTC. Translating it yields CASTQSRSYGYTF.

The rearrangement uses TRBV19 and TRBJ2-3; 9 nucleotides match TRBD2. The V segment lost 5 bases and the J segment 1 base; nucleotides outside the gene matches: 7. This CDR3 spans 16 amino acids. Per germline, CDR1 LNHDA and CDR2 SQIVND (reference sequence). CDR3 protein: CASSVGGRVGTDTQYF. The CDR3 DNA is TGTGCCAGTAGTGTCGGCGGGAGGGTAGGCACAGATACGCAGTATTTT.

Regarding this clone: Distinct nucleotide sequences in the sample also encode this CDR3. This chain links TRBV6-6 with TRBJ2-7; no clear D gene. CDR1 and CDR2 (germline): MNHNY, SVGAGI (reference sequence). The ends were cut back, 2 bases at V and 1 base at J, with 9 bases in the middle. The CDR3 is made up of 14 amino acids. CDR3 bases: TGTGCCAGCAGTTACCTGGACGGATCCTACGAGCAGTACTTC. Translation gives CASSYLDGSYEQYF.

V gene TRBV19 combines with J gene TRBJ2-7; possible D gene TRBD1, 6 bases. The CDR3 sequence is 15 residues long. CDR1 and CDR2 from the germline V gene are LNHDA and SQIVND (reference sequence). The V end was cut by 5 bases, the J end by 2 bases, with 16 bases between. The CDR3 loop reads CASSPRQVSTYEQYF. The CDR3 DNA sequence: TGTGCCAGTAGTCCGCGACAGGTTTCTACCTACGAGCAGTACTTC.

The rearrangement links TRBV4-1 to TRBJ1-2; D is unresolved. The germline CDR1 and CDR2 sequences are MGHRA and YSYEKL. The CDR3 contains 14 residues. Between the trimmed V and J ends, which lost 1 base and 5 bases, there was a span of 11 bases. The CDR3 DNA sequence: TGCGCCAGCAGCCAAGCTAAAAGCCTGTATGGCTACACCTTC. It translates to CASSQAKSLYGYTF.

The chain combines TRBV7-2 with TRBJ2-5; D may be TRBD1 (6 bases). The V end was cut by 1 base, the J end by 2 bases, with 17 bases between. Germline loops: CDR1 SGHTA, CDR2 FQGNSA. The CDR3 spans 17 residues. CDR3 DNA: TGTGCCAGCAGCTTAGGGTTGAGACAGGCCTCTCAAGAGACCCAGTACTTC. It specifies CASSLGLRQASQETQYF.

The J gene is TRBJ2-1, the V gene TRBV20-1, with 7 bases lining up with TRBD2. The V segment lost 6 bases and the J segment 9 bases; nucleotides outside the gene matches: 5. This CDR3 region has 11 residues. Germline assignment: CDR1 DFQATT and CDR2 SNEGSKA (reference sequence). In DNA, the CDR3 is TGCAGTGCAAGGGACTACCCTGAGCAGTTCTTC. It codes for CSARDYPEQFF.

The rearrangement uses TRBV21-1 and TRBJ2-7; the table gives TRBD1 as D, unverified against the DNA. TRBV21-1 is a pseudogene segment. The CDR3 is 16 amino acids. The CDR3 DNA sequence: TGTGCCAGCAGCAAAGCGAGAACAGGGGCCTCCTACGAGCAGTACTTC. Encoded protein: CASSKARTGASYEQYF.

This clone appeared once. This chain connects TRBV5-6 to TRBJ1-4; 9 bases agree with TRBD1. V lost 1 base, J lost 4 bases, and 5 bases stayed unmatched. The CDR3 consists of 16 residues. The V gene's germline CDR1 is SGHDT and CDR2 YYEEEE. This chain's CDR3 is CASSLTGGSGNEKLFF. The CDR3 coding sequence is TGTGCCAGCAGCTTGACAGGGGGCTCCGGTAATGAAAAACTGTTTTTT.

This sequence joins TRBV29-1 and TRBJ2-3; TRBD1 aligns across 10 bases. Trimming cost V 4 bases and J 4 bases; bases outside gene matches: 8. There are 15 residues in the CDR3. Germline V gene sequence: CDR1 SQVTM, CDR2 ANQGSEA. The CDR3 loop is CSVATGTGEADTQYF. The DNA of the CDR3 is TGCAGCGTTGCGACCGGGACAGGGGAAGCAGATACGCAGTATTTT.